Listed below are T cell receptor beta chains from one sample, sequenced in a study of monozygotic twins with cystic fibrosis. Sequenced by immunoSEQ multiplex PCR; TCRdb stores in-frame clones only, minus some. The top ten clones hold roughly 1.3% of a sample with about 22,000 clones, 80% to 90% of them seen once. The material sequenced was blood. These receptors came from a woman aged 25-40 years with cystic fibrosis. Both conserved end residues are part of each CDR3. D genes are given only for firm matches. Rows may omit the clone size; those that give it use once, few, many or a size class.

clone_size j_call v_call d_call cdr3_aa cdr3_nt
. TRBJ1-1 TRBV30 TRBD1 CAWSADRGGTEAFF TGTGCCTGGAGTGCCGACAGGGGAGGAACTGAAGCTTTCTTT
. TRBJ2-3 TRBV2 TRBD1 CASRTDRGRGTDTQYF TGTGCCAGCAGGACTGACAGGGGTCGGGGCACAGATACGCAGTATTTT
. TRBJ2-7 TRBV4-3 TRBD1 CASSQERQGWTLSSYEQYF TGCGCCAGCAGCCAAGAGAGACAGGGCTGGACCCTAAGCTCCTACGAGCAGTACTTC
. TRBJ1-3 TRBV29-1 . CSADSGNTIYF TGCAGCGCCGACTCTGGAAACACCATATATTTT
. TRBJ1-1 TRBV7-9 TRBD1 CASSLGQGSTEAFF TGTGCCAGCAGCTTAGGACAGGGGAGCACTGAAGCTTTCTTT
. TRBJ1-2 TRBV7-2 . CASSLGSLEGYTF TGTGCCAGCAGCTTAGGCTCTTTGGAGGGCTACACCTTC
. TRBJ1-4 TRBV4-1 . CASSQDRGASNEKLFF TGCGCCAGCAGCCAAGATCGGGGGGCTAGTAATGAAAAACTGTTTTTT
. TRBJ2-5 TRBV11-2 . CASSRGIQETQYF TGTGCCAGCAGCAGGGGAATCCAAGAGACCCAGTACTTC
. TRBJ1-1 TRBV6-1 TRBD1 CASSGGTGGTEAFF TGTGCCAGCAGTGGGGGGACAGGGGGCACTGAAGCTTTCTTT
. TRBJ2-2 TRBV4-2 TRBD1 CASSPPDRGHGELFF TGTGCCAGCAGCCCGCCGGACAGGGGACACGGGGAGCTGTTTTTT
. TRBJ2-7 TRBV6-6 . CASSPGGPVEQYF TGTGCCAGCAGCCCTGGAGGCCCCGTCGAGCAGTACTTC
once TRBJ2-3 TRBV29-1 TRBD2 CSGGRARGTDTQYF TGCAGCGGAGGGAGGGCGCGGGGGACAGATACGCAGTATTTT
. TRBJ1-1 TRBV12-5 . CASGLGRTEAFF TGTGCTAGTGGTTTGGGTAGGACTGAAGCTTTCTTT
. TRBJ1-5 TRBV25-1 TRBD1 CASSGDRTLGPQHF TGTGCCAGCAGTGGGGACAGGACTCTTGGGCCCCAGCATTTT
once TRBJ1-1 TRBV5-6 TRBD1 CASSGDRGWGEAFF TGTGCCAGCAGCGGAGACAGGGGGTGGGGTGAAGCTTTCTTT
. TRBJ2-7 TRBV6-5 . CASSTGGGRSYEQYF TGTGCCAGCAGTACCGGAGGGGGCAGATCCTACGAGCAGTACTTC
. TRBJ2-5 TRBV6-1 . CASGQPGSKTQYF TGTGCCAGCGGACAACCGGGTTCCAAAACCCAGTACTTC
. TRBJ2-4 TRBV2 . CASRLHDIQYF TGTGCCAGCAGACTACACGACATTCAGTACTTC
. TRBJ1-5 TRBV7-9 . CASSPGEGNQPQHF TGTGCCAGCAGCCCCGGGGAGGGGAATCAGCCCCAGCATTTT
. TRBJ2-7 TRBV5-1 . CASSLRAGTAGSPYEQYF TGCGCCAGCAGCTTGAGGGCCGGGACGGCGGGGAGCCCCTACGAGCAGTACTTC
. TRBJ2-2 TRBV18 . CASSPPGLNTGELFF TGTGCCAGCTCTCCCCCGGGACTCAACACCGGGGAGCTGTTTTTT
once TRBJ2-7 TRBV27 TRBD2 CASRFAGGYEQYF TGTGCCAGCCGTTTTGCGGGGGGCTACGAGCAGTACTTC
. TRBJ1-2 TRBV11-2 TRBD1 CASSSTWTGLNYGYTF TGTGCCAGCAGCTCGACCTGGACAGGGCTTAACTATGGCTACACCTTC
. TRBJ2-7 TRBV2 . CASSRRGPSDEQYF TGTGCCAGCAGCCGCAGGGGCCCTTCGGACGAGCAGTACTTC
. TRBJ1-1 TRBV4-1 . CASSPEGGNDPPAFF TGCGCCAGCAGCCCCGAGGGGGGGAATGACCCTCCAGCTTTCTTT
. TRBJ1-3 TRBV6-5 . CASSPGTGGNTIYF TGTGCCAGCAGTCCAGGAACGGGGGGAAACACCATATATTTT
. TRBJ2-3 TRBV27 TRBD2 CASSPLEAGTVDTQYF TGTGCCAGCAGTCCCCTCGAAGCGGGGACCGTTGATACGCAGTATTTT
. TRBJ2-7 TRBV18 . CASSPQGEAQQYF TGTGCCAGCTCACCACAGGGCGAAGCCCAGCAGTACTTC
. TRBJ1-2 TRBV19 . CASIQMGGLYGYTF TGTGCCAGTATTCAAATGGGCGGACTTTATGGCTACACCTTC
. TRBJ2-7 TRBV10-3 . CAISDPIGGAGAYEQYF TGTGCCATCAGTGACCCAATAGGCGGGGCAGGAGCCTACGAGCAGTACTTC
. TRBJ2-3 TRBV6-5 . CASRDSTDTQYF TGTGCCAGCAGGGACAGCACAGATACGCAGTATTTT
. TRBJ2-1 TRBV19 . CASSMRDRSNEQFF TGTGCCAGTAGTATGAGGGATCGAAGCAATGAGCAGTTCTTC
once TRBJ1-2 TRBV2 TRBD1 CASSAEARGPTDYGYTF TGTGCCAGCAGTGCCGAGGCCAGGGGGCCTACGGACTATGGCTACACCTTC
. TRBJ1-5 TRBV7-9 . CASSLGVGQPQHF TGTGCCAGCAGCTTAGGGGTGGGTCAGCCCCAGCATTTT
. TRBJ1-6 TRBV7-6 . CASRGGGGIGSPLHF TGTGCCAGCCGAGGGGGGGGCGGGATAGGTTCACCCCTCCACTTT
few TRBJ1-1 TRBV6-1 TRBD1 CASRDRDLNTEAFF TGTGCCAGCAGGGACAGGGATTTGAACACTGAAGCTTTCTTT
. TRBJ2-1 TRBV6-5 . CASRPPGGRYNEQFF TGTGCCAGCAGACCTCCGGGGGGCCGATACAATGAGCAGTTCTTC
. TRBJ1-2 TRBV10-2 . CASSEGPGYGYTF TGCGCCAGCAGTGAGGGGCCGGGATATGGCTACACCTTC
few TRBJ2-7 TRBV9 . CASSADTYEQYF TGTGCCAGCAGCGCGGATACCTACGAGCAGTACTTC
once TRBJ2-2 TRBV5-4 . CASSLVEGANTGELFF TGTGCCAGCAGCTTGGTGGAGGGGGCAAACACCGGGGAGCTGTTTTTT
few TRBJ1-2 TRBV28 TRBD1 CASSHRGRSGGYTF TGTGCCAGCAGCCACAGGGGACGCTCGGGGGGCTACACCTTC
. TRBJ1-2 TRBV5-1 . CASSLVGGGPYGYTF TGCGCCAGCAGCTTGGTTGGTGGGGGGCCCTATGGCTACACCTTC
. TRBJ1-6 TRBV5-1 TRBD1 CASSLWGTGEPGSPLHF TGCGCCAGCAGCTTGTGGGGGACAGGAGAACCAGGTTCACCCCTCCACTTT
. TRBJ1-3 TRBV23-1 . CASSHLDCPGAPGNTIYF TGCGCCAGCAGTCATTTGGACTGCCCAGGGGCACCTGGAAACACCATATATTTT
. TRBJ2-5 TRBV29-1 . CSVVFVYQETQYF TGCAGCGTTGTTTTTGTGTACCAAGAGACCCAGTACTTC
. TRBJ1-1 TRBV13 TRBD1 CASSPGQGGTEAFF TGTGCCAGCAGCCCCGGACAGGGGGGCACTGAAGCTTTCTTT
. TRBJ1-2 TRBV7-9 TRBD1 CASSSGTADGYTF TGTGCCAGCAGTTCCGGGACAGCAGATGGCTACACCTTC
. TRBJ1-1 TRBV4-2 . CASSPQGREDTEAFF TGTGCCAGCAGCCCCCAGGGGAGGGAAGACACTGAAGCTTTCTTT
. TRBJ2-5 TRBV5-1 TRBD2 CASSPGRRGGQETQYF TGCGCCAGCAGCCCTGGTCGTCGGGGGGGCCAAGAGACCCAGTACTTC
. TRBJ1-2 TRBV4-3 TRBD1 CASSQDWTGSFHYGYTF TGCGCCAGCAGCCAGGATTGGACAGGGAGTTTTCACTATGGCTACACCTTC
. TRBJ2-2 TRBV7-8 TRBD1 CASSFATGTVNTGELFF TGTGCCAGCAGCTTTGCAACCGGGACAGTGAACACCGGGGAGCTGTTTTTT
. TRBJ1-6 TRBV30 . CAWSSRKGYNSPLHF TGTGCCTGGAGTTCAAGGAAAGGATATAATTCACCCCTCCACTTT
. TRBJ1-1 TRBV18 TRBD1 CASSLQGGTEAFF TGTGCCAGCTCACTACAGGGGGGCACTGAAGCTTTCTTT
. TRBJ1-2 TRBV7-9 . CASSLKGRESYTF TGTGCCAGCAGCCTCAAAGGAAGGGAGAGCTACACCTTC
. TRBJ2-3 TRBV27 . CASSFPGDTQYF TGTGCCAGCAGTTTTCCTGGAGATACGCAGTATTTT
. TRBJ2-7 TRBV6-5 . CASSYTGRAPGEQYF TGTGCCAGCAGTTACACAGGCCGGGCCCCAGGCGAGCAGTACTTC
. TRBJ1-1 TRBV28 . CASSSTEDEAFF TGTGCCAGCAGCTCGACAGAAGATGAAGCTTTCTTT